This T cell receptor (beta chain) was sequenced for a study of shared clonotypes between healthy human individuals. CD45RO-negative cells were positively selected for CCR7, leaving out terminally differentiated effector memory CD45RA+ cells. Regarding this clone: The same CDR3 also results from other DNA sequences found in this sample.

The protocol was immunoSEQ multiplex PCR, while the TCRdb copy is restricted to in-frame clones and leaves out a portion. The sample contains about 2,100,000 clones, approximately 94% of which appear only once. V was clipped by 9 bases and J by 4 bases, with 9 bases between them. The CDR3 has 12 residues. CDR1 and CDR2 from the germline V gene are SEHNR and FQNEAQ (reference sequence). J is TRBJ2-2 and V is TRBV7-9; D gene uncertain. The sequencing input was naive CD8+ T cells from PBMCs. The source of this sequence is a man younger than 35 in good health. Some clones in this sample may be carry-over from other donors' samples. Here the CDR3 reads CASSPSTGELFF. CDR3 in DNA: TGTGCCAGTAGCCCATCCACCGGGGAGCTGTTTTTT.